Given below is one TCR beta chain in context. Profiling relied on immunoSEQ multiplex PCR, and the TCRdb table lists in-frame clones only, not all of them. The sample shows tens of thousands of clones, approximately 81% of them seen only once. CDR3 length equals 15 residues. V shed 5 bases and J shed 0 bases, with 13 bases lying between them. Germline-derived CDR1 and CDR2 are SGHTA and FQGNSA. This sample is drawn from a study of T cell changes during pregnancy in multiple sclerosis. The source was CD4+ T cells from peripheral blood mononuclear cells, collected before pregnancy. This receptor was identified in a female donor with multiple sclerosis, enrolled in a pregnancy study. J is TRBJ1-1 and V is TRBV7-2; D is perhaps TRBD1 (6 bases). CDR3 loop: CASSLQGGMNTEAFF. The CDR3 DNA reads TGTGCCAGCAGCCTGCAAGGGGGTATGAACACTGAAGCTTTCTTT.